This TCR beta chain comes out of a study of T cell responses to AZD1222 COVID-19 vaccine. Study findings and constraints: Regions left unmutated in variants are reportedly the target of nearly half of spike-specific TCRs. After two AZD1222 doses, spike-specific TCR breadth and depth rose versus day 0. In all cases, repertoires were sampled only after the peak T cell response. Clonal diversity may have been underestimated in mostly white British donors.

Details on this clone: Its antigen is still unknown.

There are 15 residues in the CDR3. CDR1 and CDR2 (germline): KGHSH, LQKENI. Trimming took 2 bases from V and 5 from J; bases not matched to a gene: 5. Profiling relied on immunoSEQ multiplex PCR, and the TCRdb table lists in-frame clones only, not all of them. This repertoire shows under 150,000 clones, 90% to 95% found once; its top ten account for around 4.7%. This material consisted of peripheral blood, taken on day 0 of AZD1222 vaccination. The chain is built from TRBV18 and TRBJ1-5; 8 positions match TRBD1. The clonotype comes from an adult in good health. CDR3 residues: CASSPSGQAHQPQHF. For the CDR3, the DNA is TGTGCCAGCTCACCATCGGGACAGGCTCATCAGCCCCAGCATTTT.